Presented here are 21 T cell receptor beta chains from one specimen sequenced in a study of blood T cell repertoires in COVID-19. TCRdb keeps only in-frame clones here, not all; method: immunoSEQ multiplex PCR. Of a few hundred thousand clones in the sample, approximately 83% were seen once. Sequencing was carried out using peripheral blood. All receptors derive from a woman in her 30s who had recovered from COVID-19.

This sequence joins TRBV12-5 and TRBJ1-1; possible D gene TRBD1, 6 bases. The CDR3 is made up of 13 amino acids. The germline V gene has CDR1 LGHNT and CDR2 FRNRAP. V was cut by 3 bases and J by 11 bases, with 16 bases left in between. The CDR3 loop is CASGFFGQGSAFF. Written as DNA, the CDR3 is TGTGCTAGTGGTTTTTTTGGTCAGGGGAGCGCTTTCTTT.

V is TRBV2 and J is TRBJ2-7; tentative D call: TRBD2 (6 bases). This CDR3 region has 14 residues. The germline V gene encodes CDR1 SNHLY and CDR2 FYNNEI. V lost 4 bases and J lost 1, with 11 bases in between. As DNA, the CDR3 is TGTGCCAGCAGTGGGCCCCGGGAGTCCTACGAGCAGTACTTC. It is translated as CASSGPRESYEQYF.

The CDR3 DNA reads TGTGCCAGCAGCTTTACAGGGCCCACTGAAGCTTTCTTT. Its translation is CASSFTGPTEAFF. The V and J genes are TRBV5-6 and TRBJ1-1; a possible D gene is TRBD1 (6 bases). Looked up from germline, CDR1 is SGHDT and CDR2 is YYEEEE. The V and J ends lost 2 bases and 4 bases respectively, with 9 bases between them. The CDR3 spans 13 residues.

This clone was picked up one time. The identical CDR3 is also encoded by other nucleotide sequences in the sample. The chain employs TRBV19 and TRBJ1-2; no definite D call. V lost 3 bases and J 7 bases, leaving 9 bases between the germline ends. In germline, CDR1 is LNHDA, CDR2 SQIVND (reference sequence). The CDR3 length is 12 residues. In DNA form, the CDR3 reads TGTGCCAGTAGTATCGGCGGTGGTGGCTACACCTTC. Its protein is CASSIGGGGYTF.

This chain joins TRBV30 and TRBJ2-1; 8 bases align to TRBD2. Trimming removed 2 bases from V and 6 bases from J; junction bases left unmatched: 6. The CDR3 runs to 14 residues. CDR1 is GTSNPN, CDR2 SVGIG, per germline (reference sequence). In nucleotides, the CDR3 is TGTGCCTGGAGTATAAGCGGGGGAGTCAATGAGCAGTTCTTC. Translating gives CAWSISGGVNEQFF.

This clone was recorded only once. The chain is built from TRBV2 and TRBJ2-1; 8 bases line up with TRBD1. This CDR3 contains 16 residues. Per the germline V gene, CDR1 is SNHLY and CDR2 is FYNNEI. J gave up 5 bases and V 4 bases, and 10 bases lay outside the gene matches. CDR3 sequence (DNA): TGTGCCAGCAGTGCCCCCGGGACAGGAACGAACAATGAGCAGTTCTTC. Translating it yields CASSAPGTGTNNEQFF. The whole variable domain, remainder taken from reference TRBV2 and TRBJ2-1, is EPEVTQTPSHQVTQMGQEVILRCVPISNHLYFYWYRQILGQKVEFLVSFYNNEISEKSEIFDDQFSVERPDGSNFTLKIRSTKLEDSAMYFCASSAPGTGTNNEQFFGPGTRLTVL.

V and J are TRBV5-4 and TRBJ2-5; a possible D gene is TRBD1 (5 bases). The ends were cut back, 0 bases at V and 1 base at J, with 10 bases in the middle. The CDR3 is made up of 15 amino acids. Germline assignment: CDR1 SGHNT and CDR2 YYREEE (reference sequence). CDR3 bases: TGTGCCAGCAGCTTGGATCAGGGATCCCAAGAGACCCAGTACTTC. It encodes CASSLDQGSQETQYF.

The chain uses TRBV19 and TRBJ2-1; TRBD2 agrees at 8 bases. CDR3 size: 13 residues. Germline-derived CDR1 and CDR2 are LNHDA and SQIVND (reference sequence). Unmatched junction bases numbered 2, after V lost 5 bases and J lost 5 bases. CDR3 residues: CASSFGRDNEQFF. The CDR3 DNA reads as TGTGCCAGTAGTTTCGGGAGGGACAATGAGCAGTTCTTC.

For this clone: The same CDR3 also results from other DNA sequences found in this sample. The chain is built from TRBV7-9 and TRBJ1-2; 9 bases are shared with TRBD1. This CDR3 is 13 amino acids long. Germline V gives CDR1 SEHNR, CDR2 FQNEAQ (reference sequence). V trimming: 5 bases; J trimming: 4 bases; junction bases outside the gene matches: 2. CDR3 loop: CASSLQGAYGYTF. CDR3 nucleotide sequence: TGTGCCAGCAGCCTACAGGGGGCCTATGGCTACACCTTC.

The chain uses TRBV15 and TRBJ1-6; the match to TRBD1 covers 8 bases. Germline loops: CDR1 LNHNV, CDR2 YYDKDF (reference sequence). The CDR3 runs to 14 residues. Unmatched junction bases numbered 7, after V lost 5 bases and J lost 10 bases. CDR3 in DNA: TGTGCCACCAGCGTAGGACAGGGACCCTCACCCCTCCACTTT. As protein: CATSVGQGPSPLHF.

This clone has just one count. The chain has TRBV7-9 and TRBJ1-1, with 7 bases identical to TRBD1. This CDR3 is built from 15 residues. Germline values: CDR1 SEHNR, CDR2 FQNEAQ (reference sequence). V was pared by 5 bases and J by 3 bases, with 9 bases of the junction left unmatched. The CDR3 bases are TGTGCCAGCAGCCTAGGGACAGTCCCTTACACTGAAGCTTTCTTT. It translates to CASSLGTVPYTEAFF.

This chain connects TRBV29-1 to TRBJ2-2; a possible D gene is TRBD1 (5 bases). This CDR3 has 12 residues. Looked up from germline, CDR1 is SQVTM and CDR2 is ANQGSEA. Between the trimmed V and J ends, which lost 6 bases and 4 bases, there was a span of 9 bases. The CDR3 loop is CSVDRGTGELFF. CDR3 DNA: TGCAGCGTGGATAGGGGCACCGGGGAGCTGTTTTTT.

The chain is built from TRBV29-1 and TRBJ1-4; 9 bases are shared with TRBD1. Losses at the gene ends were 7 bases for V and 2 bases for J; bases not matched to a gene: 5. Germline CDR1 is SQVTM and CDR2 is ANQGSEA. The CDR3 is made up of 14 amino acids. In DNA form, the CDR3 reads TGCAGCGCACAGGGGGCCTCTACTAATGAAAAACTGTTTTTT. This gives the protein CSAQGASTNEKLFF.

CDR3 in amino acids: CASSTGQAYNEQFF. In nucleotides, the CDR3 is TGTGCCAGTAGTACGGGACAGGCGTACAATGAGCAGTTCTTC. V gene TRBV19 combines with J gene TRBJ2-1, with 8 bases lining up with TRBD1. Trimming cost V 4 bases and J 4 bases; bases outside gene matches: 3. Looked up from germline, CDR1 is LNHDA and CDR2 is SQIVND (reference sequence). The CDR3 totals 14 residues.

V gene TRBV28 combines with J gene TRBJ2-3, with a possible D match to TRBD1 (6 bases). Germline loops: CDR1 MDHEN, CDR2 SYDVKM. There are 16 residues in the CDR3. Trimming took 5 bases from V and 0 from J, leaving 15 bases between them. CDR3: CASSPPGQESTDTQYF. CDR3 bases: TGTGCCAGCAGTCCGCCGGGACAAGAAAGCACAGATACGCAGTATTTT.

The chain joins TRBV7-9 to TRBJ2-7; TRBD1 might be the D (5 bases). The length of the CDR3 is 11 residues. Germline V gene lookup returns CDR1 SEHNR and CDR2 FQNEAQ (reference sequence). The V end lost 2 bases, the J end lost 7 bases, and 6 bases lay between the germline ends. The CDR3, as DNA: TGTGCCAGCAGCTTATCAGGGGAGCAGTACTTC. Its translation: CASSLSGEQYF.

The chain uses TRBV5-5 and TRBJ2-7, with 7 bases that match TRBD1. This CDR3 is 13 amino acids long. The germline gives CDR1 SGHKS, CDR2 YYEKEE (reference sequence). V shed 6 bases, J shed 1 base, and the junction held 4 bases outside the gene matches. The CDR3 spells CASTTGQSYEQYF. The DNA for the CDR3 is TGTGCCAGCACAACGGGACAGTCCTACGAGCAGTACTTC. The complete variable domain, with remaining parts taken from reference TRBV5-5 and TRBJ2-7, reads DAGVTQSPTHLIKTRGQQVTLRCSPISGHKSVSWYQQVLGQGPQFIFQYYEKEERGRGNFPDRFSARQFPNYSSELNVNALLLGDSALYLCASTTGQSYEQYFGPGTRLTVT.

Regarding this clone: The same CDR3 also results from other DNA sequences found in this sample. This chain connects TRBV2 to TRBJ2-5; tentative D call: TRBD1 (5 bases). The CDR3 has 12 amino acids. Germline V CDR1 and CDR2: SNHLY, FYNNEI. V was clipped by 6 bases and J by 4 bases, with 9 bases between them. The CDR3, as DNA: TGTGCCAGCAGAGACAGTGGAGAGACCCAGTACTTC. Encoded protein: CASRDSGETQYF.

The chain employs TRBV5-1 and TRBJ2-7, with TRBD2 matching over 9 bases. Germline V gene sequence: CDR1 SGHRS, CDR2 YFSETQ. CDR3 length equals 16 residues. V lost 2 bases, J lost 0 bases, and 6 bases stayed unmatched. As DNA, the CDR3 is TGCGCCAGCAGCTTAACAGCGGGGGGCAACTCCTACGAGCAGTACTTC. Encoded protein: CASSLTAGGNSYEQYF. Supplemented by reference TRBV5-1 and TRBJ2-7, the full variable domain reads KAGVTQTPRYLIKTRGQQVTLSCSPISGHRSVSWYQQTPGQGLQFLFEYFSETQRNKGNFPGRFSGRQFSNSRSEMNVSTLELGDSALYLCASSLTAGGNSYEQYFGPGTRLTVT.

The chain carries TRBV5-1 and TRBJ1-5; D possibly corresponds to TRBD1 (5 bases). Trimming removed 3 bases at V and 7 bases at J, with 14 bases between. Germline V CDR1 and CDR2: SGHRS, YFSETQ. This CDR3 is 14 amino acids long. CDR3 sequence: CASSSGGPGQPQHF. The DNA for the CDR3 is TGCGCCAGCAGCTCCGGGGGTCCGGGACAGCCCCAGCATTTT.

The V and J genes are TRBV7-9 and TRBJ1-4, with a tentative D call TRBD1 (5 bases). V was cut by 2 bases and J by 2 bases, with 12 bases left in between. The CDR3 sequence is 16 residues long. Germline V lookup: CDR1 SEHNR, CDR2 FQNEAQ (reference sequence). This CDR3 reads CASSLIRGRTNEKLFF. CDR3 coding DNA: TGTGCCAGCAGCTTAATTCGGGGGAGGACTAATGAAAAACTGTTTTTT.